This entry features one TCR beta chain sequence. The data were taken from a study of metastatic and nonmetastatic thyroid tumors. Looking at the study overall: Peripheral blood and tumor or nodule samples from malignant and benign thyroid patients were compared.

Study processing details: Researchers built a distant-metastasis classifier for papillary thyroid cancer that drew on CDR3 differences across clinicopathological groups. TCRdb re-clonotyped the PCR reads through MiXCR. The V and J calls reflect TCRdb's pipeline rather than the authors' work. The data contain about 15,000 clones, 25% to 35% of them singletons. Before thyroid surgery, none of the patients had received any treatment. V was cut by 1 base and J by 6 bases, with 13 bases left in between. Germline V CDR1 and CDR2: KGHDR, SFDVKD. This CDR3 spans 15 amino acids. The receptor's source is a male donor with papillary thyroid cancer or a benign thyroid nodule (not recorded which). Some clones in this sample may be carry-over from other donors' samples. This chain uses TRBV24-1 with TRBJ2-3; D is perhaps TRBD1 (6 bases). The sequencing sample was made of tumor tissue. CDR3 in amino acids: CATSDFLERGDTQYF. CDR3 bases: TGTGCCACCAGTGATTTTTTGGAAAGGGGGGATACGCAGTATTTT.